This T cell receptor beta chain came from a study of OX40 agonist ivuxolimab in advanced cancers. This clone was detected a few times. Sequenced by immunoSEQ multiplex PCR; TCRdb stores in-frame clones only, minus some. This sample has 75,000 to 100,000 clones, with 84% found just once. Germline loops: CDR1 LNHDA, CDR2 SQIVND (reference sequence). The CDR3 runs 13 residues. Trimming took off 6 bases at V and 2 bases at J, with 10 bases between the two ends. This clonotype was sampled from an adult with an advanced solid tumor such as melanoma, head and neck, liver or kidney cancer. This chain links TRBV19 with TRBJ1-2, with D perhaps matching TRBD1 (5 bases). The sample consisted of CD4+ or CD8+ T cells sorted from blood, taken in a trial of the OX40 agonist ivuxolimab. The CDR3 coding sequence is TGTGCCAGTAGGGAGGGGCGAAACTATGGCTACACCTTC. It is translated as CASREGRNYGYTF.